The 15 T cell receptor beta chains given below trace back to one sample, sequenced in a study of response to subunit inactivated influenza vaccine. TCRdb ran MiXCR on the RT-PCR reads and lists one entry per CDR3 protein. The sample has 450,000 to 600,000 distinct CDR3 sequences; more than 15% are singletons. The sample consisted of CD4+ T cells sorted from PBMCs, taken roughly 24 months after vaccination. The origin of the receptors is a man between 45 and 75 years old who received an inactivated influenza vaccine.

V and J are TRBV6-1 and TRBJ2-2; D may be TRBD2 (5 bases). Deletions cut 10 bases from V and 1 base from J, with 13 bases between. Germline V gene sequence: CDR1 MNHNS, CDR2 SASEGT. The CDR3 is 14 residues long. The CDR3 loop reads CATSPAGNTGELFF. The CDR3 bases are TGTGCCACCTCTCCGGCGGGGAACACCGGGGAGCTGTTTTTT.

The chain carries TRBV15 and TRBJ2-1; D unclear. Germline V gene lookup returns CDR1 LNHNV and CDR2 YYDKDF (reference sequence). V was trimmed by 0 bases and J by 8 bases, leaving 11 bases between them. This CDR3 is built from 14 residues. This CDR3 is CATSRDRAGHEQFF. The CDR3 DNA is TGTGCCACCAGCAGAGATCGAGCTGGGCATGAGCAGTTCTTC. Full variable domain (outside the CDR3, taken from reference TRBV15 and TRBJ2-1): DAMVIQNPRYQVTQFGKPVTLSCSQTLNHNVMYWYQQKSSQAPKLLFHYYDKDFNNEADTPDNFQSRRPNTSFCFLDIRSPGLGDTAMYLCATSRDRAGHEQFFGPGTRLTVL.

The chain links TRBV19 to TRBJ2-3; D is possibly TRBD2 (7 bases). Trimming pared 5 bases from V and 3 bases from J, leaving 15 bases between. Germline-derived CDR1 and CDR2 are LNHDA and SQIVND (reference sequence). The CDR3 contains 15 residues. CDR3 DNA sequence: TGTGCCAGTAGTCCCCGGGGGGCCGGGACAGATACGCAGTATTTT. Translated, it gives CASSPRGAGTDTQYF.

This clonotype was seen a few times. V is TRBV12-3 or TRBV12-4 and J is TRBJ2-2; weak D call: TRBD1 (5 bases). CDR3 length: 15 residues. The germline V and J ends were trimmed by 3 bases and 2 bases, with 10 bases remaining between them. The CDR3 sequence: CASSFSQGNTGELFF. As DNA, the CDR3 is TGTGCCAGCAGTTTCTCCCAGGGAAACACCGGGGAGCTGTTTTTT.

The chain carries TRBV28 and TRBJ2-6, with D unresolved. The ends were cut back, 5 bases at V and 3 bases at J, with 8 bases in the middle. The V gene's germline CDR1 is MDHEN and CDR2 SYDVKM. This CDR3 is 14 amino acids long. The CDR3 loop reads CASSTWNGANVLTF. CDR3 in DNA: TGTGCCAGCAGTACATGGAATGGGGCCAACGTCCTGACTTTC.

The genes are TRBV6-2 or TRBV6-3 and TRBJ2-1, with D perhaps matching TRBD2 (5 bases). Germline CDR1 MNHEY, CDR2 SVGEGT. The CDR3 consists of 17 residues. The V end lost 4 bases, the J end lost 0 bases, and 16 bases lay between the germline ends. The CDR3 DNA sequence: TGTGCCAGCAGTTCCTTGCGCGGGTATAGCTCCTACAATGAGCAGTTCTTC. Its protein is CASSSLRGYSSYNEQFF.

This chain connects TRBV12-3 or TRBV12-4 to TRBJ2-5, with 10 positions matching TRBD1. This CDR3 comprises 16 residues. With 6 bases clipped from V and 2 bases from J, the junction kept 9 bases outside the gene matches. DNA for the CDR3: TGTGCCAGCAGCACACGTAGGGACAGGGGTCAAGAGACCCAGTACTTC. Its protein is CASSTRRDRGQETQYF.

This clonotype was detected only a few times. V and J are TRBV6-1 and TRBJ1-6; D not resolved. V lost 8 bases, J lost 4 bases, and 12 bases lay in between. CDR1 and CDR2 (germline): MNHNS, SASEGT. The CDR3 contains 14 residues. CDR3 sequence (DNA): TGTGCCAGCGCTCTCCGGGCATATAATTCACCCCTCCACTTT. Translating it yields CASALRAYNSPLHF.

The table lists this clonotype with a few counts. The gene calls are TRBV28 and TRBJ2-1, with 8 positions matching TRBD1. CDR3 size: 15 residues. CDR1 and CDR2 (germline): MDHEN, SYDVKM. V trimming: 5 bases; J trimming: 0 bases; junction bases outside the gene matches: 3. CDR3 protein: CASSQGALSYNEQFF. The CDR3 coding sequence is TGTGCCAGCAGTCAGGGGGCCCTCTCCTACAATGAGCAGTTCTTC.

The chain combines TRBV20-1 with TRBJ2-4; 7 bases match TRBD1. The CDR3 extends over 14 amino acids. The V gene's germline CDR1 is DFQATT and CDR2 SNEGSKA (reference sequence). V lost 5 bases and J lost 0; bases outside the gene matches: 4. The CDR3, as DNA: TGCAGTGCTCCAGACAGGGTAGCCAAAAACATTCAGTACTTC. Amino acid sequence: CSAPDRVAKNIQYF.

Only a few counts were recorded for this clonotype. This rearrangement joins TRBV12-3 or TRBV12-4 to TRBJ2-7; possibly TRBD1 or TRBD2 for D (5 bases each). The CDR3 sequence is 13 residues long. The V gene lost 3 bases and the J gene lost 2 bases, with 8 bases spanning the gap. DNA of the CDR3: TGTGCCAGCAGTTTTGTGGGACCCTACGAGCAGTACTTC. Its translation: CASSFVGPYEQYF.

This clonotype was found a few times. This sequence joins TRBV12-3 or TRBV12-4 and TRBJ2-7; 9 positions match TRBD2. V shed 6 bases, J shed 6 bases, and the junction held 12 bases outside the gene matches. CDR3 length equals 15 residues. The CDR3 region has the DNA TGTGCCAGCAGCCCTGGGAATAGCGGGAGAGGCGAGCAGTACTTC. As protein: CASSPGNSGRGEQYF.

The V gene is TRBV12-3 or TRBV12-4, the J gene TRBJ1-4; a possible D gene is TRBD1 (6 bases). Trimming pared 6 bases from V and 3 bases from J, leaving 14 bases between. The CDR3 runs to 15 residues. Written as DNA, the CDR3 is TGTGCCAGCAGAGGGGGGCGTGTGTCTAATGAAAAACTGTTTTTT. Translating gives CASRGGRVSNEKLFF.

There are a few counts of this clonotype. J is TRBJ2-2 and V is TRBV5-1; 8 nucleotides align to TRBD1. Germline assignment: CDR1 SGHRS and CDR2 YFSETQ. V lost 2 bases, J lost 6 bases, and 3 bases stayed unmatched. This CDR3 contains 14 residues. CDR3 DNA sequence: TGCGCCAGCAGCTTCGGACAGGGTGCCGGGGAGCTGTTTTTT. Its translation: CASSFGQGAGELFF.

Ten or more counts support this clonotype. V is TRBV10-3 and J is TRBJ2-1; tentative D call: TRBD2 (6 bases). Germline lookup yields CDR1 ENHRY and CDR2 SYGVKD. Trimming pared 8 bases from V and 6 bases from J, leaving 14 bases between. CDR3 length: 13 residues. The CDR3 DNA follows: TGTGCCATCGAGCGGGCGGGGTCCAATGAGCAGTTCTTC. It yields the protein CAIERAGSNEQFF.